The sequence of this T cell receptor (beta chain) was determined in a study of beta chain features in type 1 diabetes. Investigators reverse transcribed all isolated RNA, so they sequenced expressed TCRB transcripts. Data came from immunoSEQ multiplex PCR; TCRdb stores just in-frame clones and leaves some out. The sample lists 200,000 to 300,000 clones; 25% to 30% were seen once. This CDR3 contains 13 residues. With 5 bases clipped from V and 3 bases from J, the junction kept 3 bases outside the gene matches. Germline V gene lookup returns CDR1 SGHVS and CDR2 FQNEAQ. This clone has a handful of counts.

The clonotype originates from a man younger than 45 in good health. Sequenced input: central memory CD4+ T cells from blood. This sequence joins TRBV7-8 and TRBJ2-7; 8 positions agree with TRBD2. CDR3 bases: TGTGCCAGCAGCCGGGGGGGCTTCTACGAGCAGTACTTC. Protein sequence: CASSRGGFYEQYF.